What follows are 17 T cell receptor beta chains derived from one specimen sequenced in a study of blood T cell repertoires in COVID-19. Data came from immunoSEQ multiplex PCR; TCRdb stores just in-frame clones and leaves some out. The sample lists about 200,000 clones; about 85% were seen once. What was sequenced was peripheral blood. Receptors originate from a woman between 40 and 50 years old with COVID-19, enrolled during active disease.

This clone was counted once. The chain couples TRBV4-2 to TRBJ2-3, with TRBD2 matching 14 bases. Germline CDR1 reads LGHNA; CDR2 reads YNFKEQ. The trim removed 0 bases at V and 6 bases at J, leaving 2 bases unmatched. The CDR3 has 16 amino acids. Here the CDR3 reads CASSQEGLAGGDTQYF. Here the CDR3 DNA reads TGTGCCAGCAGCCAAGAAGGACTAGCGGGGGGCGATACGCAGTATTTT.

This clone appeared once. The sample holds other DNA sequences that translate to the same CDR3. Written as DNA, the CDR3 is TGTGCCAGCAGCCAGGAGTACGAGCAGTACTTC. Amino acid sequence: CASSQEYEQYF. V gene TRBV3-1 (or the pseudogene TRBV3-2) combines with J gene TRBJ2-7; no clear D gene. The CDR3 is made up of 11 amino acids. Trimming removed 3 bases from V and 4 bases from J, with 4 bases in between. CDR1 LGHDT and CDR2 YNNKEL come from the germline V gene (reference sequence).

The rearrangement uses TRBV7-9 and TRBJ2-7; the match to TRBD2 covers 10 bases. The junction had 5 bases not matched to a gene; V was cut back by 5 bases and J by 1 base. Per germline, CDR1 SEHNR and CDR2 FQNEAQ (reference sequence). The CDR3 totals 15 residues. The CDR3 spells CASSPSSGGSYEQYF. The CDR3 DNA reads TGTGCCAGCAGCCCAAGTAGCGGGGGGTCCTACGAGCAGTACTTC.

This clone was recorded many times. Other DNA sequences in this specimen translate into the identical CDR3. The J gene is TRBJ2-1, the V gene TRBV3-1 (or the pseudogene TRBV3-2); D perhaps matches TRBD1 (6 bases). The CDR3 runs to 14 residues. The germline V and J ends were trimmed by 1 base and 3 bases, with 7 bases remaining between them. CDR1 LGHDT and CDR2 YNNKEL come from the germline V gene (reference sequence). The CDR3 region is CASSQGGHYNEQFF. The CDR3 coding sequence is TGTGCCAGCAGCCAAGGGGGGCACTACAATGAGCAGTTCTTC.

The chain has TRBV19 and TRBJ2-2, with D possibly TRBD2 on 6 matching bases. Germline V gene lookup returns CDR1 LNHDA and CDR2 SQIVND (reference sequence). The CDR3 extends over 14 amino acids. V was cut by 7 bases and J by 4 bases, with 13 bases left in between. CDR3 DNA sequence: TGTGCCAGTACCCCGGACTACCCCACCGGGGAGCTGTTTTTT. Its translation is CASTPDYPTGELFF.

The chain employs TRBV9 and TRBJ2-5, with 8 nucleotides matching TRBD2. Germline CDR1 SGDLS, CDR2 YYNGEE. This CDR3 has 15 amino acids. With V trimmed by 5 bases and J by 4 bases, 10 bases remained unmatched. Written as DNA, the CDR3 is TGTGCCAGCAGTGCGGGACTAGGGATGTCAGAGACCCAGTACTTC. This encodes CASSAGLGMSETQYF.

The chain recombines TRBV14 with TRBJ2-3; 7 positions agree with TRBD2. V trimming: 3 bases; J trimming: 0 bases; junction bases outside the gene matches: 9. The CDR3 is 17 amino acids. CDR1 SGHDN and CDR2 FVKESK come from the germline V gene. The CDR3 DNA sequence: TGTGCCAGCAGCCAGACCCCGCTAGCGGTTAGCACAGATACGCAGTATTTT. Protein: CASSQTPLAVSTDTQYF.

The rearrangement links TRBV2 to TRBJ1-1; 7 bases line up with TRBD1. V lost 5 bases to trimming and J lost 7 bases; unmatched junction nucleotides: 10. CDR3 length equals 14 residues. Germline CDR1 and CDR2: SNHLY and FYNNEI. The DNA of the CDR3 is TGTGCCAGCAGTAGCCAGGGGGGAACCCTTGAAGCTTTCTTT. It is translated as CASSSQGGTLEAFF. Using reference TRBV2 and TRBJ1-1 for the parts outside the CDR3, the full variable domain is EPEVTQTPSHQVTQMGQEVILRCVPISNHLYFYWYRQILGQKVEFLVSFYNNEISEKSEIFDDQFSVERPDGSNFTLKIRSTKLEDSAMYFCASSSQGGTLEAFFGQGTRLTVV.

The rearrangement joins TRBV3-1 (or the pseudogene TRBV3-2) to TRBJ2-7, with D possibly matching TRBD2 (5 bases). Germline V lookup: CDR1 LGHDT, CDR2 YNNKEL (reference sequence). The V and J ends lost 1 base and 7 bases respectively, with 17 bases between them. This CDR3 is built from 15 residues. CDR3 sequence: CASSQVRALRGEQYF. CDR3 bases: TGTGCCAGCAGCCAAGTTCGGGCCCTCAGAGGGGAGCAGTACTTC.

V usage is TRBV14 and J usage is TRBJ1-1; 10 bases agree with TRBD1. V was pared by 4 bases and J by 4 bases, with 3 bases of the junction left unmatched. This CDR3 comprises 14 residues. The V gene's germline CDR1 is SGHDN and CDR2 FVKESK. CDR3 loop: CASSPRTGGTEAFF. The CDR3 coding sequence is TGTGCCAGCAGCCCCCGGACAGGGGGCACTGAAGCTTTCTTT.

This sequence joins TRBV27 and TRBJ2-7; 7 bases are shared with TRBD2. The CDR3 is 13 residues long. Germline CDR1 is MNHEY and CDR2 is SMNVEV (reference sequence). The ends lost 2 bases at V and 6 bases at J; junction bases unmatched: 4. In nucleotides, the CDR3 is TGTGCCAGCAGTTTAGGGGGGGTTGGCGAGCAGTACTTC. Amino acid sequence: CASSLGGVGEQYF.

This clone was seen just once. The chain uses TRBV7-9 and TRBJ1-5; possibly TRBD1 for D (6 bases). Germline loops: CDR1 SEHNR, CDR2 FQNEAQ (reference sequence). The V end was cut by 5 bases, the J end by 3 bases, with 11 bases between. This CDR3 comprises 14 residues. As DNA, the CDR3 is TGTGCCAGCAGCCCGGACAGTATCAATCAGCCCCAGCATTTT. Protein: CASSPDSINQPQHF.

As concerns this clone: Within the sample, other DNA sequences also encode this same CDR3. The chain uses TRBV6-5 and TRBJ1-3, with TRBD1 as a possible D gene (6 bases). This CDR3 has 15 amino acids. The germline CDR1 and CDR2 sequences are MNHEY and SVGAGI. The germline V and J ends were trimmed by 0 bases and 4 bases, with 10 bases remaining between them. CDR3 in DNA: TGTGCCAGCAGTTACTCCTCGGGGACAGGAAACACCATATATTTT. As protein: CASSYSSGTGNTIYF.

CDR3 sequence (DNA): TGTGCCAGCAGCCAAACGGGGGAGTTCACAGATACGCAGTATTTT. Its translation: CASSQTGEFTDTQYF. V is TRBV3-1 (or the pseudogene TRBV3-2) and J is TRBJ2-3; possibly TRBD2 for D (6 bases). The CDR3 has 15 amino acids. The germline gives CDR1 LGHDT, CDR2 YNNKEL (reference sequence). The V gene lost 2 bases and the J gene lost 2 bases, with 11 bases spanning the gap.

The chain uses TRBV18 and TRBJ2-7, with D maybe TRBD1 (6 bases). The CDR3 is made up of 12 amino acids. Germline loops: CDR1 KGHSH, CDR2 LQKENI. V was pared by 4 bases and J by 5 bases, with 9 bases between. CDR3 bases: TGTGCCAGCTCACGATACAGGGACGAGCAGTACTTC. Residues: CASSRYRDEQYF.

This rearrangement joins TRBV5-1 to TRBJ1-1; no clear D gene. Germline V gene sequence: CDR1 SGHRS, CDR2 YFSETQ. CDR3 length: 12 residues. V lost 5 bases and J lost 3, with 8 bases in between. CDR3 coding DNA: TGCGCCAGCAGTGTCGGGGACACTGAAGCTTTCTTT. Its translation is CASSVGDTEAFF.

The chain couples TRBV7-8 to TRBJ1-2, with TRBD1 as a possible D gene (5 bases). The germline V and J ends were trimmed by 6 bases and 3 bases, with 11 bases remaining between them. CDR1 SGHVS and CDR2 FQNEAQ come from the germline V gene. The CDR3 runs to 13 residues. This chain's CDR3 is CASSSPGYYGYTF. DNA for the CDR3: TGTGCCAGCAGTTCTCCAGGGTACTATGGCTACACCTTC. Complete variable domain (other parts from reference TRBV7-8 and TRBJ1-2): GAGVSQSPRYKVAKRGQDVALRCDPISGHVSLFWYQQALGQGPEFLTYFQNEAQLDKSGLPSDRFFAERPEGSVSTLKIQRTQQEDSAVYLCASSSPGYYGYTFGSGTRLTVV.